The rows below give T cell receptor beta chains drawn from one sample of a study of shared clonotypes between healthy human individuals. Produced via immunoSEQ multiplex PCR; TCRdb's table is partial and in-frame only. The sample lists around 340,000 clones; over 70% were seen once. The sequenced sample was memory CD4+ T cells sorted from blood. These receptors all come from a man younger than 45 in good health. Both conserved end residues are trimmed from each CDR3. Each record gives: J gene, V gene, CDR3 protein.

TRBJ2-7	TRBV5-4	ASSFRDRSDYEQY
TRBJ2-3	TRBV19	ASRHPAGTDTQY
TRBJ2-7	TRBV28	ASSNTTYFGYREASYEQY
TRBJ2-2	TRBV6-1	ASSDARGYGTGELF
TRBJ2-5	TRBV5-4	ASSTGLAGQETQY
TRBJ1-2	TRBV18	ASSPQGNYGYT
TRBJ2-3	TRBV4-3	ASSQRTGGTDTQY
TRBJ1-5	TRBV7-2	ASSFWRERQPQH
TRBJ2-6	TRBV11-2	ASSTYRGSTGANVLT
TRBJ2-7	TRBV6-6	ASTPGQARSYEQY
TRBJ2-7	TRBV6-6	ASSYSTGYEQY
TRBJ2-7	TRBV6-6	ASSSSPWEQY
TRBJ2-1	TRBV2	ASSARAFDNEQF
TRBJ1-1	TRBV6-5	ASSFGGDTEAF
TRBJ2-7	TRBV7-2	ASSLAPVSYEQY
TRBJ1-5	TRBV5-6	ASSPQGTQPQH
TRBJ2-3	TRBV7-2	ASSLAEGPGTDTQY
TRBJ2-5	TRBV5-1	ASSKGVQETQY
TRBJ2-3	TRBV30	AWSISFGGGTSTDTQY
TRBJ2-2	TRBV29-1	SGRGAGELF
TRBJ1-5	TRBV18	ASSLEINQPQH
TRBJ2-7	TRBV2	AKRYEQY
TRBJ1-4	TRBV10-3	AISGATNEKLF
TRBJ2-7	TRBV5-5	ASSLFSVPYEQY
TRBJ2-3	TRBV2	ASSEALLGDDTQY
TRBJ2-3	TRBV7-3	ASSLNLDSTDTQY